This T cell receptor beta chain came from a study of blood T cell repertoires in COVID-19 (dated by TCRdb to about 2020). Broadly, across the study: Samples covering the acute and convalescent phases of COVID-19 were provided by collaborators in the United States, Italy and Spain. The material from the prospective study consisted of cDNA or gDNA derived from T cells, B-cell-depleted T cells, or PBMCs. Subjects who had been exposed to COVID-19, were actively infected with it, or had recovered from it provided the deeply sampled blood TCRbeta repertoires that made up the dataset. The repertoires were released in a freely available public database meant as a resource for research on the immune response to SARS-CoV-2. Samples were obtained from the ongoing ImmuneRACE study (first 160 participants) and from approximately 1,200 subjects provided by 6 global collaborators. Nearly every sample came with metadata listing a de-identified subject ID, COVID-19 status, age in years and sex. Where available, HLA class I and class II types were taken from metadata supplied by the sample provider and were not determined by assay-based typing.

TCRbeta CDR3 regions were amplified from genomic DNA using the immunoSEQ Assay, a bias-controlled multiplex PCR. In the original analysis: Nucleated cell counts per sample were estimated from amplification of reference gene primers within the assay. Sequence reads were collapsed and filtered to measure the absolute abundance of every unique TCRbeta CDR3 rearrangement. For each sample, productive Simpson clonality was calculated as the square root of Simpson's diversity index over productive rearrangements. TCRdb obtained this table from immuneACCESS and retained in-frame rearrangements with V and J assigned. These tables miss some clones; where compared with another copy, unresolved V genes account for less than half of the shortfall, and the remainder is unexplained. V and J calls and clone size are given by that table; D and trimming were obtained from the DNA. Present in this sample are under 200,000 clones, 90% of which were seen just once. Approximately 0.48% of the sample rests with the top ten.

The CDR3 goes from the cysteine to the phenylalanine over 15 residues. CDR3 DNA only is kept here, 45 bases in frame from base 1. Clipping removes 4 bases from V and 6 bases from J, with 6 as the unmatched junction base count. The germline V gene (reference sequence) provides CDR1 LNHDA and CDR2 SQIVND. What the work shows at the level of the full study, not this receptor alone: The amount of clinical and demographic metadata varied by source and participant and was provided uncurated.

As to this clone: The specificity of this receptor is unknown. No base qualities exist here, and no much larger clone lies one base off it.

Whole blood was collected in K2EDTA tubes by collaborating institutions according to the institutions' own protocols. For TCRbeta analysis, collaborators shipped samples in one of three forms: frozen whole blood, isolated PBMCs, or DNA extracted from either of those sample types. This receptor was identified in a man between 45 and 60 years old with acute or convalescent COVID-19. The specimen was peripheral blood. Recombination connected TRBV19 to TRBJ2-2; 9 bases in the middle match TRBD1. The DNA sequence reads TGTGCCAGTAGTAGGGACAGGGAGGCATCCGGGGAGCTGTTTTTT. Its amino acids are CASSRDREASGELFF.